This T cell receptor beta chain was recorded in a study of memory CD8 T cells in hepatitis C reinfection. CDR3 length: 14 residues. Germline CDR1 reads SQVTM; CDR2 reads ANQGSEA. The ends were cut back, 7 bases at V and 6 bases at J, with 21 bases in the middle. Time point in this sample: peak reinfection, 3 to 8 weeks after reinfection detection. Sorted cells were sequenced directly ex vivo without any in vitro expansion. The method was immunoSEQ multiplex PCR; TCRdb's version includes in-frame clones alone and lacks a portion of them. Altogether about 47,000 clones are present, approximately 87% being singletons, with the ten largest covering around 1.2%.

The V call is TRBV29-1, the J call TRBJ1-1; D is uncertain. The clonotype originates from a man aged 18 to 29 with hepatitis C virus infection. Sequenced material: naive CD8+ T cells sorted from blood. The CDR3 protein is CSAEVGGRTAEAFF. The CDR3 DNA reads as TGCAGCGCCGAGGTCGGAGGACGAACCGCTGAAGCTTTCTTT.